Listed here is a single TCR beta chain. Its antigen specificity is not known. Nothing much larger sits one base from this clone, and base qualities are not available. These data originate in a study of blood T cell repertoires in COVID-19 (dated by TCRdb to the early 2020s). Study-wide context: Samples from collaborators originated in the United States, Italy and Spain and spanned both the acute and convalescent phases of COVID-19. Where available, HLA class I and class II types were obtained from metadata supplied by the sample provider rather than from assay-based typing. The dataset comprised deeply sampled blood TCRbeta repertoires from subjects exposed to, actively infected with, or recovered from COVID-19. The samples were drawn from the first 160 participants of the ongoing ImmuneRACE study and from 1,254 subjects provided by 6 global collaborators. The sample metadata nearly always contained a de-identified subject ID, COVID-19 status, age in years and sex. The prospective study material was composed of cDNA or gDNA derived from T cells, B-cell-depleted T cells, or PBMCs. The repertoires were released in a freely available public database meant as a resource for research on the immune response to SARS-CoV-2.

The paper's findings and limits, for the study overall: The quantity of clinical and demographic metadata differed by source and by participant and was supplied without curation.

TCRbeta CDR3 regions were amplified from genomic DNA using the immunoSEQ Assay, a bias-controlled multiplex PCR. The authors' analysis ran thus. Nucleated cell counts per sample were estimated from amplification of reference gene primers within the assay. To quantify the absolute abundance of each unique TCRbeta CDR3 rearrangement, sequence reads were collapsed and filtered. Productive Simpson clonality was computed per sample as the square root of Simpson's diversity index over productive rearrangements. Here the immuneACCESS table is served through TCRdb, limited to in-frame sequences with V and J called. Missing clones are a known gap in these copies; in checked studies unresolved V genes cover under half, and the rest lacks a known reason. That table is the source of V, J and clone size, and D and trimming were worked out from the DNA. This sample comprises 330,000 or so clones, approximately 89% of them detected only once. Less than 5% of the sample lies in the top ten.

One collaborating source in Seattle enrolled patients during active infection and followed them longitudinally through the course of disease. Whole blood was collected in K2EDTA tubes by collaborating institutions according to the institutions' own protocols. For TCRbeta analysis, collaborators shipped samples as frozen whole blood, isolated PBMCs, or DNA extracted from either of those sample types. The sample comprised peripheral blood. The source is a woman in her sixties with COVID-19, enrolled during active disease.

The CDR3 is CASSSPGQPYEQYF. The nucleotides read TGTGCCAGCAGTTCCCCGGGACAGCCCTACGAGCAGTACTTC. The chain is made from TRBV6-6 and TRBJ2-7, with 7 junctional bases fitting TRBD1. From the cysteine through the phenylalanine, the CDR3 covers 14 amino acids. This entry keeps only the CDR3 DNA: 42 bases, framed from base 1. Compared with germline, V lacks 4 bases and J lacks 2 bases; bases without a gene match: 5. The germline V gene (reference sequence) yields MNHNY for CDR1 and SVGAGI for CDR2.